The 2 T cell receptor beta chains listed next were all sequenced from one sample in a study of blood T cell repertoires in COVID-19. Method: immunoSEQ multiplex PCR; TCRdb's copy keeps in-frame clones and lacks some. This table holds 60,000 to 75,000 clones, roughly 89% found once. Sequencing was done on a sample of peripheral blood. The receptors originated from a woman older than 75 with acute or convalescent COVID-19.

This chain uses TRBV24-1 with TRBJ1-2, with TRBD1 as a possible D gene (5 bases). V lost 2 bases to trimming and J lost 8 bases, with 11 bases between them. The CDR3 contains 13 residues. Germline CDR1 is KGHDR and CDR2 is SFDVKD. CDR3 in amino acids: CATSDSARVGYTF. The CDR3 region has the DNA TGTGCCACCAGTGATTCGGCCAGGGTCGGCTACACCTTC.

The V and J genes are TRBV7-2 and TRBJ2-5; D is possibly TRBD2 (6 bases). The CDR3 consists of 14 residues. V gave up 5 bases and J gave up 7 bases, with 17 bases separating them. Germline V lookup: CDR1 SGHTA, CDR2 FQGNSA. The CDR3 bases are TGTGCCAGCAGCCCCAGGCGGGGCGAGGGGACCCAGTACTTC. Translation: CASSPRRGEGTQYF.